A single sample is the source of the 23 T cell receptor beta chains below, sequenced in a study of blood T cell repertoires in COVID-19. Here immunoSEQ multiplex PCR was the method, and the copy in TCRdb shows in-frame clones only, minus some. The sample gives 200,000 to 250,000 clones, 70% to 85% of which show up once; 3% to 4% is in the top ten. What was sequenced was PBMCs or T cells enriched from blood (not recorded which). These receptor sequences come from a woman aged 60-75 years who had recovered from COVID-19.

This sequence joins TRBV9 and TRBJ1-1; D gene ambiguous. The length of the CDR3 is 15 residues. Trimming took 0 bases from V and 6 from J, leaving 15 bases between them. Germline values: CDR1 SGDLS, CDR2 YYNGEE. The CDR3: CASSVDASGNAEAFF. The CDR3 bases are TGTGCCAGCAGCGTAGACGCCAGCGGTAACGCTGAAGCTTTCTTT.

V usage is TRBV20-1 and J usage is TRBJ2-7; 7 bases line up with TRBD2. After removal of 3 bases from V and 3 bases from J, the junction contained 8 bases not matched to a gene. CDR1 is DFQATT and CDR2 is SNEGSKA in the germline V gene (reference sequence). The CDR3 loop spans 14 amino acids. Here the CDR3 DNA reads TGCAGTGCTAGTTCGGCTAGCGGATTCTACGAGCAGTACTTC. Its protein is CSASSASGFYEQYF.

The chain carries TRBV6-5 and TRBJ2-5, with D unclear. V was shortened by 8 bases and J by 3 bases, with 13 bases between the two germline ends. Looked up from germline, CDR1 is MNHEY and CDR2 is SVGAGI. The CDR3 runs to 13 residues. Written as DNA, the CDR3 is TGTGCCAGCTGCAACCCTGGAGAAGAGACCCAGTACTTC. It specifies CASCNPGEETQYF.

Concerning this clone itself: Other nucleotide sequences in the sample specify the same CDR3. The chain uses TRBV7-2 and TRBJ1-5; the match to TRBD1 covers 8 bases. Germline V gene sequence: CDR1 SGHTA, CDR2 FQGNSA. The CDR3 has 14 amino acids. The V segment lost 3 bases and the J segment 2 bases; nucleotides outside the gene matches: 0. CDR3 DNA sequence: TGTGCCAGCAGCTTGGACAGGGGCAATCAGCCCCAGCATTTT. Amino acid sequence: CASSLDRGNQPQHF. Based on the CDR3 plus reference TRBV7-2 and TRBJ1-5, the full variable domain is GAGVSQSPSNKVTEKGKDVELRCDPISGHTALYWYRQSLGQGLEFLIYFQGNSAPDKSGLPSDRFSAERTGGSVSTLTIQRTQQEDSAVYLCASSLDRGNQPQHFGDGTRLSIL.

The chain employs TRBV24-1 and TRBJ2-3; TRBD1 matches at 9 bases. CDR3 size: 15 residues. J lost 6 bases, V lost 4 bases, and 7 bases had no gene match. Per germline, CDR1 KGHDR and CDR2 SFDVKD. The CDR3 DNA sequence: TGTGCCACCAGTGACCCGACAGGGGGTAGGGATACGCAGTATTTT. It codes for CATSDPTGGRDTQYF.

V and J are TRBV4-2 and TRBJ2-7, with a tentative D call TRBD1 (6 bases). Germline values: CDR1 LGHNA, CDR2 YNFKEQ. With 4 bases removed from V and 2 bases from J, the gap between germline ends came to 18 bases. This CDR3 has 16 amino acids. The CDR3 nucleotides are TGTGCCAGCAGCCCGGCAAGAGGACAGAAAACCTACGAGCAGTACTTC. This gives the protein CASSPARGQKTYEQYF.

In nucleotides, the CDR3 is TGTGCCAGCAGCCCTACAGGGATCCTCACCGGGGAGCTGTTTTTT. Translation: CASSPTGILTGELFF. The J gene is TRBJ2-2, the V gene TRBV7-2; tentative D call: TRBD1 (6 bases). Trimming removed 5 bases from V and 4 bases from J, with 14 bases in between. Looked up from germline, CDR1 is SGHTA and CDR2 is FQGNSA. CDR3 length equals 15 residues.

This clone came up once. The rearrangement uses TRBV11-3 and TRBJ1-3; D not certain. The ends were cut back, 2 bases at V and 0 bases at J, with 8 bases in the middle. Germline V gene data show CDR1 as SGHNT and CDR2 as YENEEA. This CDR3 is built from 15 residues. As DNA, the CDR3 is TGTGCCAGCAGCTTATCGTCGAGCTCTGGAAACACCATATATTTT. As protein: CASSLSSSSGNTIYF.

The V call is TRBV5-1, the J call TRBJ2-7; TRBD2 might be the D (5 bases). The germline gives CDR1 SGHRS, CDR2 YFSETQ. The CDR3 length is 14 residues. Deletions cut 5 bases from V and 0 bases from J, with 12 bases between. DNA of the CDR3: TGCGCCAGCAGTGGAGCGGCTAGCTCCTACGAGCAGTACTTC. It translates to CASSGAASSYEQYF.

This clone was counted once. The chain employs TRBV18 and TRBJ2-7; D is perhaps TRBD1 (5 bases). The CDR3 runs to 13 residues. CDR1 is KGHSH and CDR2 is LQKENI in the germline V gene. The ends were cut back, 6 bases at V and 3 bases at J, with 12 bases in the middle. The CDR3, as DNA: TGTGCCAGCTCGCCGGCAGGGATCTACGAGCAGTACTTC. It translates to CASSPAGIYEQYF.

This sequence joins TRBV25-1 and TRBJ1-1; a weak D match, TRBD1 (6 bases). This CDR3 is built from 15 residues. CDR1 and CDR2 from the germline V gene are MGHDK and SYGVNS. V lost 5 bases and J 5 bases, leaving 18 bases between the germline ends. The CDR3: CASSPPKGGETEAFF. Written as DNA, the CDR3 is TGTGCCAGCAGTCCCCCCAAGGGGGGGGAAACTGAAGCTTTCTTT.

The chain couples TRBV7-2 to TRBJ2-7; 13 positions agree with TRBD2. Germline-derived CDR1 and CDR2 are SGHTA and FQGNSA. This CDR3 has 17 amino acids. The ends lost 2 bases at V and 5 bases at J; junction bases unmatched: 9. The CDR3 region is CASSLTTSGRSVDEQYF. The DNA for the CDR3 is TGTGCCAGCAGCTTAACGACTAGCGGGAGGTCCGTCGACGAGCAGTACTTC. Filled out from reference TRBV7-2 and TRBJ2-7, the complete variable domain reads GAGVSQSPSNKVTEKGKDVELRCDPISGHTALYWYRQSLGQGLEFLIYFQGNSAPDKSGLPSDRFSAERTGGSVSTLTIQRTQQEDSAVYLCASSLTTSGRSVDEQYFGPGTRLTVT.

The V call is TRBV2, the J call TRBJ1-1; D call uncertain. The V and J ends lost 4 bases and 4 bases respectively, with 10 bases between them. This CDR3 comprises 13 residues. Germline CDR1 reads SNHLY; CDR2 reads FYNNEI. The CDR3 spells CASSAEARTEAFF. The CDR3 DNA reads TGTGCCAGCAGTGCAGAGGCGCGCACTGAAGCTTTCTTT. Supplemented by reference TRBV2 and TRBJ1-1, the full variable domain reads EPEVTQTPSHQVTQMGQEVILRCVPISNHLYFYWYRQILGQKVEFLVSFYNNEISEKSEIFDDQFSVERPDGSNFTLKIRSTKLEDSAMYFCASSAEARTEAFFGQGTRLTVV.

V gene TRBV27 combines with J gene TRBJ2-2; 7 bases map to TRBD2. V lost 6 bases to trimming and J lost 6 bases; unmatched junction nucleotides: 4. Germline CDR1 and CDR2: MNHEY and SMNVEV (reference sequence). The CDR3 totals 13 residues. CDR3 protein: CASRQLASGELFF. In nucleotides, the CDR3 is TGTGCCAGCAGGCAACTAGCGTCCGGGGAGCTGTTTTTT.

This clone turned up a few times. The J gene is TRBJ1-6, the V gene TRBV5-4; 10 bases are a match to TRBD1. The V gene end was trimmed by 4 bases and the J gene end by 8 bases; junction bases not matched to a gene: 3. Per germline, CDR1 SGHNT and CDR2 YYREEE (reference sequence). The CDR3 loop spans 14 amino acids. The CDR3: CASSAGTGDSPLHF. For the CDR3, the DNA is TGTGCCAGCAGCGCCGGGACAGGGGATTCACCCCTCCACTTT.

V and J are TRBV6-2 or TRBV6-3 and TRBJ1-1; tentatively, D is TRBD1 (5 bases). CDR1 is MNHEY, CDR2 SVGEGT, per germline. Trimming pared 0 bases from V and 1 base from J, leaving 9 bases between. The CDR3 sequence is 15 residues long. CDR3 sequence (DNA): TGTGCCAGCAGTTACTCGCCCGGACAGAACACTGAAGCTTTCTTT. Encoded protein: CASSYSPGQNTEAFF.

CDR3: CASSIQGSSYEQYF. The CDR3 DNA follows: TGTGCCAGTAGTATACAGGGATCCTCTTACGAGCAGTACTTC. The chain joins TRBV19 to TRBJ2-7, with D tentatively TRBD1 (5 bases). This CDR3 contains 14 residues. V was pared by 2 bases and J by 4 bases, with 12 bases between. Per the germline V gene, CDR1 is LNHDA and CDR2 is SQIVND (reference sequence). The entire variable domain, with the rest obtained from reference TRBV19 and TRBJ2-7, is as follows: DGGITQSPKYLFRKEGQNVTLSCEQNLNHDAMYWYRQDPGQGLRLIYYSQIVNDFQKGDIAEGYSVSREKKESFPLTVTSAQKNPTAFYLCASSIQGSSYEQYFGPGTRLTVT.

This clone was observed a single time. The sample holds other DNA sequences that translate to the same CDR3. The chain has TRBV2 and TRBJ1-3; D is uncertain. CDR1 is SNHLY, CDR2 FYNNEI, per germline. V was trimmed by 4 bases and J by 1 base, leaving 8 bases between them. This CDR3 comprises 14 residues. The CDR3 nucleotides read TGTGCCAGCAGTGTCGGGGTTTCTGGAAACACCATATATTTT. Protein: CASSVGVSGNTIYF.

This chain connects TRBV10-3 to TRBJ2-7; possibly TRBD1 for D (6 bases). The CDR3 is made up of 12 amino acids. Germline V CDR1 and CDR2: ENHRY, SYGVKD. V lost 4 bases to trimming and J lost 6 bases, with 10 bases between them. In DNA form, the CDR3 reads TGTGCCATCAGTGTACAAGGGGGCGAGCAGTACTTC. Protein: CAISVQGGEQYF.

The chain links TRBV14 to TRBJ2-7; perhaps TRBD1 as D (6 bases). Trimming left V 1 base short and J 9 bases short, with 16 bases between. The CDR3 is 14 amino acids. Germline V gene lookup returns CDR1 SGHDN and CDR2 FVKESK. The CDR3 DNA is TGTGCCAGCAGCCAAGTTGGGGGCACCGCCTGGCAGTACTTC. Translating gives CASSQVGGTAWQYF.

The CDR3 loop is CASSIVGTVGYTF. The CDR3 coding sequence is TGTGCCAGCAGTATAGTCGGGACAGTCGGCTACACCTTC. V and J are TRBV27 and TRBJ1-2, with 7 bases lining up with TRBD1. This CDR3 is 13 amino acids long. From germline, CDR1 is MNHEY and CDR2 SMNVEV (reference sequence). V was pared by 5 bases and J by 8 bases, with 8 bases of the junction left unmatched.

The chain has TRBV27 and TRBJ1-5; D not certain. This CDR3 region has 13 residues. Germline V lookup: CDR1 MNHEY, CDR2 SMNVEV (reference sequence). Between the trimmed V and J ends, which lost 2 bases and 4 bases, there was a span of 6 bases. The CDR3 sequence is CASSLVRNQPQHF. CDR3 nucleotides: TGTGCCAGCAGTTTAGTCCGTAATCAGCCCCAGCATTTT.

The chain is built from TRBV15 and TRBJ2-1, with TRBD2 identical over 12 bases. The V and J ends lost 0 bases and 13 bases, in that order; junction bases with no gene match: 7. The germline V gene has CDR1 LNHNV and CDR2 YYDKDF (reference sequence). The CDR3 has 15 residues. The CDR3, as DNA: TGTGCCACCAGCAGAGATCGGACTAGCGGGGTCATACAGTTCTTC. Its protein is CATSRDRTSGVIQFF. Filled out from reference TRBV15 and TRBJ2-1, the complete variable domain reads DAMVIQNPRYQVTQFGKPVTLSCSQTLNHNVMYWYQQKSSQAPKLLFHYYDKDFNNEADTPDNFQSRRPNTSFCFLDIRSPGLGDTAMYLCATSRDRTSGVIQFFGPGTRLTVL.